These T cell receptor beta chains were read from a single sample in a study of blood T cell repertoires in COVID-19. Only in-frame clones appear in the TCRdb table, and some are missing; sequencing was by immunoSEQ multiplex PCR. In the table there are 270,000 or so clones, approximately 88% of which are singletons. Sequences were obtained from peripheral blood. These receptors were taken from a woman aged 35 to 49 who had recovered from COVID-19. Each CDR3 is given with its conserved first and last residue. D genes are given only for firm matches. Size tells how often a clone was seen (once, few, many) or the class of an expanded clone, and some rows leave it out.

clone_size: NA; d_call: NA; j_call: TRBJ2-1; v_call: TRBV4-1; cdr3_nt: TGCGCCAGCAGCCAAGATCGAAGGGGTACCTACAATGAGCAGTTCTTC; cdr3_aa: CASSQDRRGTYNEQFF
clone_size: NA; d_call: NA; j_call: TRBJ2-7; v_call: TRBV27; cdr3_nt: TGTGCCAGCAGTTTTGAGGGTCCTTGGAACGAGCAGTACTTC; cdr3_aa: CASSFEGPWNEQYF
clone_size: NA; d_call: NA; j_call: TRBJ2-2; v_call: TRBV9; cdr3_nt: TGTGCCAGCAGCGTAGGCGGGAACACCAACACCGGGGAGCTGTTTTTT; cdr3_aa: CASSVGGNTNTGELFF
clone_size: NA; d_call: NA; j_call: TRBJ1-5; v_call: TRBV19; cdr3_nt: TGTGCCAGTAGTACCGGGGGCAATCAGCCCCAGCATTTT; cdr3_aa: CASSTGGNQPQHF
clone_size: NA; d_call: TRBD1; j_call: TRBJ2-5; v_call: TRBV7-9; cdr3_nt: TGTGCCAGCAGCCCGGGGACAGGGAGTCAAGAGACCCAGTACTTC; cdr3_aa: CASSPGTGSQETQYF
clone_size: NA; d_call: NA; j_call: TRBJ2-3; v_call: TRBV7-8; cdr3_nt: TGTGCCAGCAGCTACGGGGCAGATACGCAGTATTTT; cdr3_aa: CASSYGADTQYF
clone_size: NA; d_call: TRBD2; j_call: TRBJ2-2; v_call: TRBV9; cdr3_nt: TGTGCCAGCAGCTCCACTAGCGGGAGCACCGGGGAGCTGTTTTTT; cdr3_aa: CASSSTSGSTGELFF
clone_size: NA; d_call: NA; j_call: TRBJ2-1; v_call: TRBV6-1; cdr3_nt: TGTGCCAGCAGTGATGGGCCTGGCGAGCAGTTCTTC; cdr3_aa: CASSDGPGEQFF
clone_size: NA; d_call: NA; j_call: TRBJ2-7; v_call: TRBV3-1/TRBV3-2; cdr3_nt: TGTGCCAGCAGCCAAGATCTCGACGAGCAGTACTTC; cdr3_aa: CASSQDLDEQYF
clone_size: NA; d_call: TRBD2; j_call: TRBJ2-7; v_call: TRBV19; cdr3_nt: TGTGCCAGTAGTATTGCCCCGACTAGCGCCTACGAGCAGTACTTC; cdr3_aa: CASSIAPTSAYEQYF
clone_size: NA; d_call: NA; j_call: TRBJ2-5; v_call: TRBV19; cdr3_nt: TGTGCCAGTAGTCAATTAGTCGGGGAGACCCAGTACTTC; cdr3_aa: CASSQLVGETQYF
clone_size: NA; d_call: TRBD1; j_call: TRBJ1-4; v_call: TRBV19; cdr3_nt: TGTGCCAGTAGTAGCCGGACAGGGGTGTTCGAAAAACTGTTTTTT; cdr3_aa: CASSSRTGVFEKLFF
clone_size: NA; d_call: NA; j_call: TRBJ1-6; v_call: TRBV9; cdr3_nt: TGTGCCAGCAGCGGGGGGACTGGCAATTCACCCCTCCACTTT; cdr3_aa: CASSGGTGNSPLHF
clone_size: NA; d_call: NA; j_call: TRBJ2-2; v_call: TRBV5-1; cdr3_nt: TGCGCCAGCAGCTTGGATTCCGGGGGAAGTACCGGGGAGCTGTTTTTT; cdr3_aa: CASSLDSGGSTGELFF
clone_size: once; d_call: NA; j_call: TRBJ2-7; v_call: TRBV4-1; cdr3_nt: TGCGCCAGCAGCCAAGATCGTGGCCTTGCCTACGAGCAGTACTTC; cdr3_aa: CASSQDRGLAYEQYF
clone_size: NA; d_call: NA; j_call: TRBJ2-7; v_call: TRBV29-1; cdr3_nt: TGCAGCGTTGAATCCCAGGCCTACGAGCAGTACTTC; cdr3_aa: CSVESQAYEQYF
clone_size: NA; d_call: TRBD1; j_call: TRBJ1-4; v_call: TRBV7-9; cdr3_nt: TGTGCCAGCAGCTGGGACAGGGGGAATGAAAAACTGTTTTTT; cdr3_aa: CASSWDRGNEKLFF
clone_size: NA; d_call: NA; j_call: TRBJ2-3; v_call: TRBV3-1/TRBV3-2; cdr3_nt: TGTGCCGCCGAGGGCGGGAAGGGCACAGATACGCAGTATTTT; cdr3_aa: CAAEGGKGTDTQYF
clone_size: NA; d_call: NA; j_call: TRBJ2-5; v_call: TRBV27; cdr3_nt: TGTGCCAGCACTCACGGAGAGACCCAGTACTTC; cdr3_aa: CASTHGETQYF
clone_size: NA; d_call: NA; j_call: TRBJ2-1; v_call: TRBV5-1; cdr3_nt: TGCGCCAGCAGCTTGTCTCGGGAGCAGTTCTTC; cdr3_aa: CASSLSREQFF
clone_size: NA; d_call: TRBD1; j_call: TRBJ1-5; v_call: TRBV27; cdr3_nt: TGTGCCAGCAGGAGAATCACAGGGGGCAATCAGCCCCAGCATTTT; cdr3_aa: CASRRITGGNQPQHF
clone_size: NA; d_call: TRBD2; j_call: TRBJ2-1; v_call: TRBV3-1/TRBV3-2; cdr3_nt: TGTGCCAGCAGCCAAGGAGAGACTAGCTGGAATGAGCAGTTCTTC; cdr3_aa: CASSQGETSWNEQFF
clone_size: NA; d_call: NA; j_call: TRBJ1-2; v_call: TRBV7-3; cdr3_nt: TGTGCCAGCAGCTTAATTGAGCTTCGCTATGGCTACACCTTC; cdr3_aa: CASSLIELRYGYTF
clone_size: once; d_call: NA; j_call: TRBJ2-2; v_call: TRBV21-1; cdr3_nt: TGTGCCAGCAGGGCTAGCGGCCCGACGAACACCGGGGAGCTGTTTTTT; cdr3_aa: CASRASGPTNTGELFF
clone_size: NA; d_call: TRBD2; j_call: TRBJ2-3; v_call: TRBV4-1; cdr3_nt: TGCGCCAGCAGCCAACAACGCCTGGCGGGAGGGGCCACAGATACGCAGTATTTT; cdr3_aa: CASSQQRLAGGATDTQYF
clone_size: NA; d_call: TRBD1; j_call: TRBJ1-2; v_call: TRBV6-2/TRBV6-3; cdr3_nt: TGTGCCAGCAGTATGACAGGGGGTCTCTATGGCTACACCTTC; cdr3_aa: CASSMTGGLYGYTF
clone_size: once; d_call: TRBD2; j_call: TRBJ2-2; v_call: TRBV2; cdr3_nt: TGTGCCAGCGGCGAGGGGCTAGCGGGAGCCGGGGAGCTGTTTTTT; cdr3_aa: CASGEGLAGAGELFF
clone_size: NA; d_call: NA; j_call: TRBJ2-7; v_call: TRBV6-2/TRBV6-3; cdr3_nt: TGTGCCAGCAGCGGACTATACAAGCTCTACGAGCAGTACTTC; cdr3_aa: CASSGLYKLYEQYF
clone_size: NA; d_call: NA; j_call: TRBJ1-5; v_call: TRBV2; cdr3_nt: TGTGCCAGCAGCGACCGCCTAGGCAATCAGCCCCAGCATTTT; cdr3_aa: CASSDRLGNQPQHF
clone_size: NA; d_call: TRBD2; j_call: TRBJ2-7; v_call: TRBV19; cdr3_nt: TGTGCCAGTAGTTGGTCTAGCGGGAGTTACGAGCAGTACTTC; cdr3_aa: CASSWSSGSYEQYF